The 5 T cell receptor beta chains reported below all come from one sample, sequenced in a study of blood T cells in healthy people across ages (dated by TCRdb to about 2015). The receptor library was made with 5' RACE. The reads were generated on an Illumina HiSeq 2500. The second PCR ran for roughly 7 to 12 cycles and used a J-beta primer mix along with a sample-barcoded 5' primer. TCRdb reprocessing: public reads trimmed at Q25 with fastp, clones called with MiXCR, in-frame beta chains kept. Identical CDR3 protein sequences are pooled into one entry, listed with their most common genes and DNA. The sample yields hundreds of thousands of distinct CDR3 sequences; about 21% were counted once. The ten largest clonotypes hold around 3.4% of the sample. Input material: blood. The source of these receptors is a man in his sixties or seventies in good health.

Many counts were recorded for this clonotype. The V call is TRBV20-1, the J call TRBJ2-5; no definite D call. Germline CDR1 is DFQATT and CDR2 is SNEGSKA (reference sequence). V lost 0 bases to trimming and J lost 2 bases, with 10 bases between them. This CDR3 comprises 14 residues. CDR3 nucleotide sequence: TGCAGTGCTAGAGAGGTCCGAGGACAAGAGACCCAGTACTTC. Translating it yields CSAREVRGQETQYF.

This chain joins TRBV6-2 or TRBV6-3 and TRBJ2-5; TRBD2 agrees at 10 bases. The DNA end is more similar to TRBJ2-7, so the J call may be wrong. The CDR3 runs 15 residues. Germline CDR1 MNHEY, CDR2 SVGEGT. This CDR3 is CASSYMSSGSYEQYF. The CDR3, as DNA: TGTGCCAGCAGTTACATGTCTAGCGGGAGCTACGAGCAGTACTTC.

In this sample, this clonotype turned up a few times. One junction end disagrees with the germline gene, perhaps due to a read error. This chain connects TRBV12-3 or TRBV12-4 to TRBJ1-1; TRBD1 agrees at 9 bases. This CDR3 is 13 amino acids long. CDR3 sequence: CASRSDRGTEALF. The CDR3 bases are TGTGCCAGCAGATCAGACAGGGGGACTGAAGCTTTATTT.

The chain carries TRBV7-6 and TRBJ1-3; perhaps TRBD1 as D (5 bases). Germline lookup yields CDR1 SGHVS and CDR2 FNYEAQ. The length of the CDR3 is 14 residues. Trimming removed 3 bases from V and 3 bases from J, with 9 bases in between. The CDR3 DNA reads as TGTGCCAGCAGCTTTTCAGGGAATGGAAACACCATATATTTT. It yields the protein CASSFSGNGNTIYF.

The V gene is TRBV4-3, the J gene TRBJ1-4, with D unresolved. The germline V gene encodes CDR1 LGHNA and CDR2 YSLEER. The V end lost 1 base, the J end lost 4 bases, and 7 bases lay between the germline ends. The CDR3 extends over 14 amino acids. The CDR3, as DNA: TGCGCCAGCAGCCAAGGTCTGGTTAATGAAAAACTGTTTTTT. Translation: CASSQGLVNEKLFF.